This TCR beta chain was sequenced in a study of control samples from healthy donors and cancer patients. V shed 5 bases and J 8 bases; nucleotides not matched to a gene: 6. The CDR3 has 14 residues. The germline gives CDR1 MNHNY, CDR2 SVGAGI (reference sequence). Here immunoSEQ multiplex PCR was the method, and the copy in TCRdb shows in-frame clones only, minus some. The sample includes some 130,000 clones, around nine tenths of them seen just once. This sequence joins TRBV6-6 and TRBJ1-2, with 12 bases fitting TRBD1. This receptor was obtained from a man between 40 and 49 years old in good health. Sequenced material: blood. The CDR3 DNA reads TGTGCCAGCAGTGAGGGACAGGGGGCTCTAGGCTACACCTTC. Residues: CASSEGQGALGYTF.